These 11 T cell receptor beta chains were all obtained from the same sample, sequenced in a study of post-analysis software for immune sequencing data. Whole-study findings and limits: Patients used about five TRBV segments, including TRBV5-6, TRBV5-1 and TRBV20-1, more often than controls.

No antigen has been identified for these receptors. TCR beta libraries were prepared from cDNA with unique molecular identifiers. TCRdb re-called the PCR reads through MiXCR, storing one row per CDR3 protein. Of about 540,000 distinct CDR3 sequences detected, 30% to 40% appear once; the ten largest clones hold around 5.9%. Specimen: blood. The receptors stem from a girl aged 2-17 years with multiple sclerosis.

The V and J genes are TRBV13 and TRBJ2-6; D may be TRBD1 (6 bases). The CDR3 spans 16 residues. Trimming cost V 5 bases and J 1 base, with 12 bases left between them. Germline V gives CDR1 PRHDT, CDR2 FYEKMQ (reference sequence). The CDR3 nucleotides are TGTGCCAGCAGCACTATAACAGGGTCTGGGGCCAACGTCCTGACTTTC. It translates to CASSTITGSGANVLTF.

This clonotype was seen more than once but under ten times. The chain employs TRBV20-1 and TRBJ2-3; the match to TRBD2 covers 7 bases. CDR3 size: 14 residues. Germline assignment: CDR1 DFQATT and CDR2 SNEGSKA (reference sequence). The V gene end was trimmed by 3 bases and the J gene end by 3 bases; junction bases not matched to a gene: 6. The CDR3 nucleotides read TGCAGTGCTAGGGGGGGGGACGCAACAGATACGCAGTATTTT. Translating gives CSARGGDATDTQYF.

The chain recombines TRBV20-1 with TRBJ1-1; 11 positions match TRBD1. V lost 8 bases, J lost 4 bases, and 3 bases stayed unmatched. This CDR3 is built from 12 residues. Germline CDR1 is DFQATT and CDR2 is SNEGSKA (reference sequence). As DNA, the CDR3 is TGCAGTCCGGGACAGGGGGGCACTGAAGCTTTCTTT. This sequence encodes CSPGQGGTEAFF.

This clonotype was detected once. V is TRBV6-2 or TRBV6-3 and J is TRBJ1-1; D might be TRBD1 (6 bases). V was clipped by 5 bases and J by 7 bases, with 14 bases between them. The CDR3 contains 13 residues. CDR1 is MNHEY, CDR2 SVGEGT, per germline. The CDR3 sequence is CASSSIGQFEAFF. CDR3 in DNA: TGTGCCAGCAGTAGTATTGGACAGTTTGAAGCTTTCTTT.

V is TRBV7-9 and J is TRBJ2-7; a possible D gene is TRBD2 (6 bases). The J call may be incorrect, as the DNA end agrees better with TRBJ2-4. The CDR3 has 15 amino acids. The germline CDR1 and CDR2 sequences are SEHNR and FQNEAQ (reference sequence). CDR3: CASSSPRDLEGIQYF. The DNA for the CDR3 is TGTGCCAGCAGCTCACCGAGGGACCTGGAGGGCATTCAGTACTTC.

This chain joins TRBV9 and TRBJ2-3, with D possibly being TRBD2 (6 bases). The CDR3 has 16 residues. CDR1 SGDLS and CDR2 YYNGEE come from the germline V gene. With 1 base removed from V and 3 bases from J, the gap between germline ends came to 15 bases. CDR3 protein: CASSVMSGGATDTQYF. CDR3 sequence (DNA): TGTGCCAGCAGCGTAATGTCTGGCGGGGCGACAGATACGCAGTATTTT.

V and J are TRBV3-1 and TRBJ2-5, with a tentative D call TRBD2 (5 bases). The CDR3 loop spans 13 amino acids. Germline V gene sequence: CDR1 LGHDT, CDR2 YNNKEL (reference sequence). Deletions cut 2 bases from V and 4 bases from J, with 8 bases between. The chain's CDR3 is CASSQWRRETQYF. The CDR3, as DNA: TGTGCCAGCAGCCAATGGAGGCGAGAGACCCAGTACTTC.

About this clonotype: A much larger clone is a single base away; this may be a read error. The chain links TRBV5-1 to TRBJ1-2; 8 bases fit TRBD1. Germline V CDR1 and CDR2: SGHRS, YFSETQ. CDR3 size: 17 residues. The CDR3 DNA is TGCGCCAGCGGCTTGGATCGTTTACAGGGGGTTAACTATGGCTACACCTTC. As protein: CASGLDRLQGVNYGYTF. Full variable domain (remainder filled in from reference TRBV5-1 and TRBJ1-2): KAGVTQTPRYLIKTRGQQVTLSCSPISGHRSVSWYQQTPGQGLQFLFEYFSETQRNKGNFPGRFSGRQFSNSRSEMNVSTLELGDSALYLCASGLDRLQGVNYGYTFGSGTRLTVV.

V usage is TRBV19 and J usage is TRBJ1-1, with 7 bases matching TRBD1. CDR1 and CDR2 (germline): LNHDA, SQIVND (reference sequence). This CDR3 spans 15 amino acids. The V segment lost 3 bases and the J segment 7 bases; nucleotides outside the gene matches: 11. The CDR3 here is CASSIPGQTLFEAFF. In DNA, the CDR3 is TGTGCCAGTAGTATCCCGGGACAGACCCTCTTTGAAGCTTTCTTT.

The chain has TRBV10-3 and TRBJ2-3; maybe TRBD2 (6 bases). Deletions cut 11 bases from V and 10 bases from J, with 22 bases between. The germline V gene has CDR1 ENHRY and CDR2 SYGVKD. The CDR3 runs to 13 residues. CDR3: CACRVSTGESQYF. The CDR3 DNA sequence: TGTGCCTGCCGGGTCTCTACGGGGGAGTCGCAGTATTTT.

This clonotype was detected many times. This chain links TRBV7-9 with TRBJ1-1; 8 bases agree with TRBD1. J lost 6 bases, V lost 4 bases, and 16 bases had no gene match. Germline V gene lookup returns CDR1 SEHNR and CDR2 FQNEAQ (reference sequence). The CDR3 loop spans 17 amino acids. DNA of the CDR3: TGTGCCAGCAGCTCCCACGACATACAGGGGGTGAGGGCTGAAGCTTTCTTT. Protein product: CASSSHDIQGVRAEAFF.